A single sample gave rise to the 23 T cell receptor beta chains below, sequenced in a study of blood T cell repertoires in COVID-19. Measured with immunoSEQ multiplex PCR; TCRdb has only the in-frame clones, and not every one. The sample includes about 160,000 clones, roughly 85% seen only once; the top ten take about 1%. The sample taken for sequencing was peripheral blood. These receptors all come from a man aged 40-49 years with acute or convalescent COVID-19.

The chain carries TRBV2 and TRBJ2-1, with 11 bases matching TRBD2. V lost 5 bases to trimming and J lost 1 base; unmatched junction nucleotides: 1. The CDR3 is 15 amino acids. Germline lookup yields CDR1 SNHLY and CDR2 FYNNEI. The CDR3 DNA reads TGTGCCAGCAGTCCTAGCGGGGGGTCCTACAATGAGCAGTTCTTC. As protein: CASSPSGGSYNEQFF.

V is TRBV7-2 and J is TRBJ1-5, with unresolved D. The germline gives CDR1 SGHTA, CDR2 FQGNSA. This CDR3 comprises 13 residues. Trimming took off 3 bases at V and 5 bases at J, with 8 bases between the two ends. CDR3 residues: CASSFKGDQPQHF. In DNA form, the CDR3 reads TGTGCCAGCAGCTTCAAGGGAGATCAGCCCCAGCATTTT.

The chain links TRBV18 to TRBJ1-3; D perhaps matches TRBD1 (5 bases). Germline-derived CDR1 and CDR2 are KGHSH and LQKENI. Trimming pared 4 bases from V and 0 bases from J, leaving 16 bases between. The CDR3 contains 17 residues. Here the CDR3 reads CASSRPDGAASGNTIYF. The CDR3 bases are TGTGCCAGCTCACGACCTGATGGGGCCGCCTCTGGAAACACCATATATTTT.

The chain employs TRBV20-1 and TRBJ2-1; 7 bases line up with TRBD2. Germline V gene lookup returns CDR1 DFQATT and CDR2 SNEGSKA (reference sequence). This CDR3 is 11 amino acids long. V lost 6 bases and J lost 10; bases outside the gene matches: 6. The CDR3 sequence: CSAKRGSEQFF. For the CDR3, the DNA is TGCAGTGCGAAGCGGGGAAGCGAGCAGTTCTTC.

This clone was counted between two and nine times. The chain employs TRBV11-2 and TRBJ1-6; the D is unclear. The CDR3 has 14 residues. V lost 1 base and J 13 bases, leaving 14 bases between the germline ends. Per germline, CDR1 SGHAT and CDR2 FQNNGV. The CDR3 sequence: CASSLGSGSFPLHF. The CDR3 region has the DNA TGTGCCAGCAGCTTAGGATCCGGTTCGTTTCCCCTCCACTTT.

This clone occurred once. The gene calls are TRBV10-1 and TRBJ2-7; no definite D call. CDR1 is WNHNN and CDR2 is SYGVQD in the germline V gene (reference sequence). Trimming stripped 0 bases from V and 5 bases from J, with 14 bases between. This CDR3 contains 15 residues. This CDR3 is CASSESRGAPHEQYF. CDR3 coding DNA: TGCGCCAGCAGTGAGTCACGCGGAGCACCCCACGAGCAGTACTTC.

This clone was seen more than once but under ten times. This sequence joins TRBV11-1 and TRBJ1-6, with D unresolved. In germline, CDR1 is SGHAT, CDR2 FQDESV (reference sequence). V shed 4 bases and J shed 9 bases, with 10 bases lying between them. The CDR3 sequence is 13 residues long. In DNA, the CDR3 is TGTGCCAGCAGCTCCCGAGGGAGTTCACCCCTCCACTTT. It codes for CASSSRGSSPLHF.

The rearrangement links TRBV6-5 to TRBJ1-1; TRBD1 is a possible D gene (6 bases). The CDR3 spans 14 residues. V lost 7 bases and J lost 5, with 17 bases in between. Germline values: CDR1 MNHEY, CDR2 SVGAGI. DNA for the CDR3: TGTGCCAGCATGGGGGCTGGGGCTGAGACTGAAGCTTTCTTT. It translates to CASMGAGAETEAFF.

The V call is TRBV6-5, the J call TRBJ1-3; possibly TRBD1 for D (5 bases). This CDR3 has 14 residues. CDR1 is MNHEY, CDR2 SVGAGI, per germline. V lost 5 bases and J 3 bases, leaving 11 bases between the germline ends. The CDR3 DNA is TGTGCCAGCAGTACCCAGGGTTTTGGAAACACCATATATTTT. Translated, it gives CASSTQGFGNTIYF.

The rearrangement uses TRBV5-4 and TRBJ2-7; 9 bases align to TRBD2. The CDR3 loop spans 17 amino acids. Trimming at V came to 0 bases and at J to 6 bases, leaving 13 bases not matched to a gene. CDR1 and CDR2 (germline): SGHNT, YYREEE (reference sequence). Here the CDR3 reads CASSLGGGGGAAAEQYF. In DNA, the CDR3 is TGTGCCAGCAGCTTGGGAGGAGGCGGGGGGGCAGCGGCCGAGCAGTACTTC.

The chain employs TRBV4-2 and TRBJ1-2, with no clear D. Between the trimmed V and J ends, which lost 1 base and 3 bases, there was a span of 12 bases. The CDR3 length is 15 residues. Germline V gene data show CDR1 as LGHNA and CDR2 as YNFKEQ. The CDR3, as DNA: TGTGCCAGCAGCCAAGGGCCCCTCGTATACTATGGCTACACCTTC. It is translated as CASSQGPLVYYGYTF.

The J gene is TRBJ2-1, the V gene TRBV5-5; no clear D gene. Germline CDR1 reads SGHKS; CDR2 reads YYEKEE (reference sequence). The CDR3 is made up of 13 amino acids. V lost 2 bases, J lost 10 bases, and 13 bases lay in between. The CDR3 coding sequence is TGTGCCAGCAGCTTCACCCCTGACACCGAGCAGTTCTTC. It is translated as CASSFTPDTEQFF.

The V gene is TRBV29-1, the J gene TRBJ2-7; D gene ambiguous. CDR3 length equals 14 residues. Germline V gives CDR1 SQVTM, CDR2 ANQGSEA. V lost 2 bases and J 9 bases, leaving 20 bases between the germline ends. The CDR3 DNA follows: TGCAGCGTTGAAACAGCTTCCCCCCTACGATGGCAGTACTTC. Amino acid sequence: CSVETASPLRWQYF.

The chain recombines TRBV18 with TRBJ1-5, with 7 bases that match TRBD1. The CDR3 has 16 amino acids. V shed 3 bases and J 7 bases; nucleotides not matched to a gene: 12. CDR1 and CDR2 (germline): KGHSH, LQKENI. CDR3 sequence (DNA): TGTGCCAGCTCACCTGCTCTAGGGGGCTCGGAGCAGCCCCAGCATTTT. Encoded protein: CASSPALGGSEQPQHF.

This rearrangement joins TRBV6-2 or TRBV6-3 to TRBJ1-2; 7 bases line up with TRBD1. Germline V lookup: CDR1 MNHEY, CDR2 SVGEGT. V was pared by 0 bases and J by 2 bases, with 6 bases of the junction left unmatched. The CDR3 is made up of 16 amino acids. This CDR3 is CASSYSTAGGNYGYTF. CDR3 sequence (DNA): TGTGCCAGCAGTTACTCCACGGCAGGGGGGAACTATGGCTACACCTTC.

J is TRBJ1-6 and V is TRBV5-1, with D maybe TRBD1 (6 bases). The V end lost 2 bases, the J end lost 8 bases, and 14 bases lay between the germline ends. Germline V gene data show CDR1 as SGHRS and CDR2 as YFSETQ. This CDR3 has 15 amino acids. CDR3 protein: CASSFFQGSDSPLHF. CDR3 bases: TGCGCCAGCAGCTTCTTTCAGGGGTCGGATTCACCCCTCCACTTT.

The sample holds one count of this clone. The chain carries TRBV20-1 and TRBJ1-4; tentatively, D is TRBD1 (6 bases). CDR1 is DFQATT, CDR2 SNEGSKA, per germline (reference sequence). The CDR3 length is 15 residues. Between the trimmed V and J ends, which lost 3 bases and 3 bases, there was a span of 14 bases. The CDR3 is CSASQGGGSNEKLFF. The CDR3 nucleotides are TGCAGTGCTAGTCAAGGGGGGGGGTCTAATGAAAAACTGTTTTTT.

J is TRBJ1-1 and V is TRBV6-5; no clear D. With 2 bases removed from V and 11 bases from J, the gap between germline ends came to 18 bases. CDR1 and CDR2 from the germline V gene are MNHEY and SVGAGI. The length of the CDR3 is 14 residues. The CDR3 DNA reads as TGTGCCAGCAGTTACGGGCGAGAGTTATTGCATGCTTTCTTT. This sequence encodes CASSYGRELLHAFF.

The rearrangement uses TRBV4-1 and TRBJ1-5; D not resolved. Trimming pared 0 bases from V and 3 bases from J, leaving 6 bases between. Germline V CDR1 and CDR2: MGHRA, YSYEKL. The CDR3 is made up of 14 amino acids. The CDR3 loop is CASSQDRVNQPQHF. DNA for the CDR3: TGCGCCAGCAGCCAAGATCGCGTCAATCAGCCCCAGCATTTT.

The genes are TRBV5-6 and TRBJ2-7; no clear D. This CDR3 is built from 13 residues. V was clipped by 4 bases and J by 0 bases, with 8 bases between them. Per germline, CDR1 SGHDT and CDR2 YYEEEE. The CDR3 sequence is CASSTGGSYEQYF. CDR3 bases: TGTGCCAGCAGCACCGGTGGCTCCTACGAGCAGTACTTC.

The rearrangement uses TRBV4-1 and TRBJ1-1, with 9 positions matching TRBD1. Per the germline V gene, CDR1 is MGHRA and CDR2 is YSYEKL. Trimming removed 5 bases from V and 5 bases from J; junction bases left unmatched: 9. The CDR3 has 15 residues. The CDR3 region has the DNA TGCGCCAGCAGCACACTTGGACAGGGGCGAACTGAAGCTTTCTTT. This codes for CASSTLGQGRTEAFF.

V and J are TRBV18 and TRBJ1-5; 8 bases map to TRBD1. The CDR3 loop spans 15 amino acids. Germline V gene lookup returns CDR1 KGHSH and CDR2 LQKENI. Trimming removed 3 bases from V and 2 bases from J; junction bases left unmatched: 3. This CDR3 is CASSPLGQGNQPQHF. The CDR3 DNA follows: TGTGCCAGCTCACCGCTGGGACAGGGCAATCAGCCCCAGCATTTT.

The V gene is TRBV24-1, the J gene TRBJ2-2; 10 nucleotides align to TRBD1. J gave up 5 bases and V 4 bases, and 6 bases lay outside the gene matches. This CDR3 spans 16 amino acids. Looked up from germline, CDR1 is KGHDR and CDR2 is SFDVKD. DNA for the CDR3: TGTGCCACCAGTGAGAACCCGGGACAGGGGACCGGGGAGCTGTTTTTT. It yields the protein CATSENPGQGTGELFF.